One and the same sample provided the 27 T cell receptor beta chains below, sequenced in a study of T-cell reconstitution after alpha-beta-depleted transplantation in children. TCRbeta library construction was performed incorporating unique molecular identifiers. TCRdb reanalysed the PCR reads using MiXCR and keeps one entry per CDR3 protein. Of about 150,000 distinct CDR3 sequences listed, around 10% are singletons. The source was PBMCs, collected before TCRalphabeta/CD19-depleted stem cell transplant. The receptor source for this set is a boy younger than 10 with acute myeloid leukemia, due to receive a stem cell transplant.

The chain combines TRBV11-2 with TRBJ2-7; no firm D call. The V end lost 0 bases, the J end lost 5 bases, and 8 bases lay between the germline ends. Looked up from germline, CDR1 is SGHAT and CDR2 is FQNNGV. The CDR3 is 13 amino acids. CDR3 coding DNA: TGTGCCAGCAGCTTAGAACCTACTAACGAGCAGTACTTC. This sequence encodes CASSLEPTNEQYF.

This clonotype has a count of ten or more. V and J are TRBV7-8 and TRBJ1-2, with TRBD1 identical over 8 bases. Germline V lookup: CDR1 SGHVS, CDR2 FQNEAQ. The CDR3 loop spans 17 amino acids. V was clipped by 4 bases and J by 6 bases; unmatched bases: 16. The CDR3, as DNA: TGTGCCAGCAGCTCCTTCGTTAGGGACAGGAGCGACCATGGCTACACCTTC. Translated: CASSSFVRDRSDHGYTF.

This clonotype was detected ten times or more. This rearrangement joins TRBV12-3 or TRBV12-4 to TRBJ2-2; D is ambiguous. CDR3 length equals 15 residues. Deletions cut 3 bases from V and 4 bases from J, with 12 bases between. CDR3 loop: CASSLFLRGTGELFF. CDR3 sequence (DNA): TGTGCCAGCAGTTTGTTTCTCCGCGGCACCGGGGAGCTGTTTTTT.

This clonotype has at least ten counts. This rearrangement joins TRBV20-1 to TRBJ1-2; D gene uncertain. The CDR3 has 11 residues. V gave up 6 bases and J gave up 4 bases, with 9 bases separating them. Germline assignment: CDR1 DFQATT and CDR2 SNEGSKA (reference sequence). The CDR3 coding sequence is TGCAGTGCCAAACCGGGCTATGGCTACACCTTC. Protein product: CSAKPGYGYTF.

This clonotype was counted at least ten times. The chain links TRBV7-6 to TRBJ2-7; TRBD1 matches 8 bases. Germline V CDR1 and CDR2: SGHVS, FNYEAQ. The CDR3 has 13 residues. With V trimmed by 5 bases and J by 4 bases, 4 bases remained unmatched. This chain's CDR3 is CASSQGQVYEQYF. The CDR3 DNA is TGTGCCAGCAGCCAGGGACAGGTATACGAGCAGTACTTC.

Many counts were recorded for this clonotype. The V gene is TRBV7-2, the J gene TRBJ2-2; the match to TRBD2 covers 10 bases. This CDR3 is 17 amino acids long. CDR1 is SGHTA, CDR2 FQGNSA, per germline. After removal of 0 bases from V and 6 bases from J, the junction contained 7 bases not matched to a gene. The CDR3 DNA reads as TGTGCCAGCAGCTTAGCCCCGACTAGCGGGCCTTCCGGGGAGCTGTTTTTT. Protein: CASSLAPTSGPSGELFF.

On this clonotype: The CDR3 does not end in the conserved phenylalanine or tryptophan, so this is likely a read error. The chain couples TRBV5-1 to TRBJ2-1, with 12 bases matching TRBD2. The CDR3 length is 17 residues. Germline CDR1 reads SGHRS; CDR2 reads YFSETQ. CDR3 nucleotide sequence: TGCGCCAGCAGCCTAACCGGGACTAGCGGGCTCTACAATGAACAGTTCTCC. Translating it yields CASSLTGTSGLYNEQFS.

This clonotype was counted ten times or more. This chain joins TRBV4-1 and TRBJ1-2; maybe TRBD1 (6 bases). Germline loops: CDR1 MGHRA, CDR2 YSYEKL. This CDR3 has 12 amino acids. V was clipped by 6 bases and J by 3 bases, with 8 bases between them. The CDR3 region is CASSEGDYGYTF. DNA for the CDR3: TGCGCCAGCAGTGAGGGGGACTATGGCTACACCTTC.

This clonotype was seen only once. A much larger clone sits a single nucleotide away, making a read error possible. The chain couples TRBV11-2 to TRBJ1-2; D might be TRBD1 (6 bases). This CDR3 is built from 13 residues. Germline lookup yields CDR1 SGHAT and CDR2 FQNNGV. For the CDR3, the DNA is TGTGCCAGCAGGGACAGATGGGACTATGGCGACACCTTC. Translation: CASRDRWDYGDTF.

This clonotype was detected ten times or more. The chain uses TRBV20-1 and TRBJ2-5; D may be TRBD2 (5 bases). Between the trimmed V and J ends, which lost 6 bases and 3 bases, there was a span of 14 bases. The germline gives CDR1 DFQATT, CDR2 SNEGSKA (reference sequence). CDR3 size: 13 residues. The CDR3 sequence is CSATRPEEETQYF. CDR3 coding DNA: TGCAGTGCCACTAGGCCGGAGGAAGAGACCCAGTACTTC.

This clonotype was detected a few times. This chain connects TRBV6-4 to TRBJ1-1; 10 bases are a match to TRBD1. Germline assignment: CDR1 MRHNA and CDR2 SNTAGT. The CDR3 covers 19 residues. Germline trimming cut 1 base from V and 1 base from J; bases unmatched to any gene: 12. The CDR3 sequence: CASSDFDRGRVGQNTEAFF. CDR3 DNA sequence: TGTGCCAGCAGTGACTTTGACAGGGGGCGCGTGGGACAGAACACTGAAGCTTTCTTT.

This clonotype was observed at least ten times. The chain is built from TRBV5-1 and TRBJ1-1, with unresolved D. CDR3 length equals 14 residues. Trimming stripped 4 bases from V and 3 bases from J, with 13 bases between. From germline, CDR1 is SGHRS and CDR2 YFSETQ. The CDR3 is CASSPVGWDTEAFF. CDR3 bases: TGCGCCAGCAGCCCAGTCGGCTGGGACACTGAAGCTTTCTTT.

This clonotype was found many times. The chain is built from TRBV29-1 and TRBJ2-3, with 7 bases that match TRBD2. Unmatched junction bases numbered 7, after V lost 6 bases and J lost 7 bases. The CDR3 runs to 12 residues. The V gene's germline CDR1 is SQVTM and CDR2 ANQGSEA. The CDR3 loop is CSVGTAGNTQYF. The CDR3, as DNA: TGCAGCGTAGGAACAGCGGGAAATACGCAGTATTTT.

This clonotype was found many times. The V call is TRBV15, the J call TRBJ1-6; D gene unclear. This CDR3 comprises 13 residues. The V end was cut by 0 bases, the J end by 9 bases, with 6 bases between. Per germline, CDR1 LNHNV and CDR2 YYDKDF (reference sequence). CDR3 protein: CATSRDLVSPLHF. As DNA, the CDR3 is TGTGCCACCAGCAGAGATCTGGTTTCACCCCTCCACTTT.

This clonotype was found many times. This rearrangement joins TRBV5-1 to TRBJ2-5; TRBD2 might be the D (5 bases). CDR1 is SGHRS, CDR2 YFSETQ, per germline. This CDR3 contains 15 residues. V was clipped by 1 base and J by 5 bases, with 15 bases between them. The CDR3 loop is CASSLFPGSRETQYF. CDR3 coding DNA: TGCGCCAGCAGCTTGTTTCCGGGGAGCAGGGAGACCCAGTACTTC. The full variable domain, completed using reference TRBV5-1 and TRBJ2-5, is KAGVTQTPRYLIKTRGQQVTLSCSPISGHRSVSWYQQTPGQGLQFLFEYFSETQRNKGNFPGRFSGRQFSNSRSEMNVSTLELGDSALYLCASSLFPGSRETQYFGPGTRLLVL.

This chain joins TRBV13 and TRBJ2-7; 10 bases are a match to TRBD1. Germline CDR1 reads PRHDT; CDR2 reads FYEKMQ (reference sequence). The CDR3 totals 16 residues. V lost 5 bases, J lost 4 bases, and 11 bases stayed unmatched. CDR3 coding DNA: TGTGCCAGCAGCGCCATGGACAGGGGGTCGTGGTACGAGCAGTACTTC. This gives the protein CASSAMDRGSWYEQYF. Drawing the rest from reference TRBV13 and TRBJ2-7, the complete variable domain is AAGVIQSPRHLIKEKRETATLKCYPIPRHDTVYWYQQGPGQDPQFLISFYEKMQSDKGSIPDRFSAQQFSDYHSELNMSSLELGDSALYFCASSAMDRGSWYEQYFGPGTRLTVT.

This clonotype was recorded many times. CDR3 sequence reads: CRCRTKVNTEAFF. DNA for the CDR3: TGCCGATGCCGGACGAAGGTGAACACTGAAGCTTTCTTT. The chain uses TRBV20-1 and TRBJ1-1, with D unresolved. Germline V gene data show CDR1 as DFQATT and CDR2 as SNEGSKA (reference sequence). The CDR3 has 13 amino acids.

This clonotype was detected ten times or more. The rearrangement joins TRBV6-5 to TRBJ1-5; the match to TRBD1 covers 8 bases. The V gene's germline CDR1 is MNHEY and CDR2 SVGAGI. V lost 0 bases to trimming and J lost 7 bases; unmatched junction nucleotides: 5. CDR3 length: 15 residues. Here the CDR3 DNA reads TGTGCCAGCAGTTACTCAGGACAGGGTTCACAGCCCCAGCATTTT. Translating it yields CASSYSGQGSQPQHF.

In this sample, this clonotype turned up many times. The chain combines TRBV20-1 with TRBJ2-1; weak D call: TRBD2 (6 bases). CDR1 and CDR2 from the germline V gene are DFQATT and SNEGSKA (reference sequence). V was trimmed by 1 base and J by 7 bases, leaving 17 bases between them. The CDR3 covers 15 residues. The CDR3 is CSARGSGKRANEQFF. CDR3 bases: TGCAGTGCTAGAGGGTCGGGGAAGCGGGCGAATGAGCAGTTCTTC.

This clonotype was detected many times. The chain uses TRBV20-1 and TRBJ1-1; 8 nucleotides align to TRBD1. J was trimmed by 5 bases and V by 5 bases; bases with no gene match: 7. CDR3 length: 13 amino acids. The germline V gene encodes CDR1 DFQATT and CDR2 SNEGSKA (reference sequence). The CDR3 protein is CSAPDREVTEAFF. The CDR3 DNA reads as TGCAGTGCTCCGGACAGGGAGGTAACTGAAGCTTTCTTT.

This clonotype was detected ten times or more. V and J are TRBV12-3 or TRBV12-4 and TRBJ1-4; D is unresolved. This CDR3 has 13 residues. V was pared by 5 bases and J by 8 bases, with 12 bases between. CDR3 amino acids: CASSLLRREKLFF. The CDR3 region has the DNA TGTGCCAGCAGTCTACTACGGCGGGAAAAACTGTTTTTT.

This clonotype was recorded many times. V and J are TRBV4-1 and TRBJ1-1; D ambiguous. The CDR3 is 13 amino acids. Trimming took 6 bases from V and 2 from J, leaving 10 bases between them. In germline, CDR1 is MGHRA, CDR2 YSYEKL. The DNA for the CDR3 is TGCGCCAGCAGACCCCTCGCTAACACTGAAGCTTTCTTT. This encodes CASRPLANTEAFF.

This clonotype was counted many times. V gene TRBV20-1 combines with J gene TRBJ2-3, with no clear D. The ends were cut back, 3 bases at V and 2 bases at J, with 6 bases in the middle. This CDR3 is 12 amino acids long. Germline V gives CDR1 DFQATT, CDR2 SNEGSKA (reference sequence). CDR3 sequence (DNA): TGCAGTGCTAGTGAACCCACAGATACGCAGTATTTT. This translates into CSASEPTDTQYF.

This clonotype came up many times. The CDR3 region has the DNA TGTGCCAGCAGTTTCCTTGGAGTAGGGGCCATGAACACTGAAGCTTTCTTT. This encodes CASSFLGVGAMNTEAFF. The V and J genes are TRBV6-5 and TRBJ1-1; the D gene is possibly TRBD1 (5 bases). CDR1 and CDR2 (germline): MNHEY, SVGAGI. CDR3 size: 17 residues. The V end was cut by 4 bases, the J end by 0 bases, with 18 bases between.

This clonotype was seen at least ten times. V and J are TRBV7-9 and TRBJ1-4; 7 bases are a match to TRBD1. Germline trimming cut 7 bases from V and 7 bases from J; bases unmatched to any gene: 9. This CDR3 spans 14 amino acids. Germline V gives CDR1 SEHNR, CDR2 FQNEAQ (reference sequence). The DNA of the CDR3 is TGTGCCAGCACCGTGACAGGGTTTAGTGAAAAACTGTTTTTT. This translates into CASTVTGFSEKLFF.

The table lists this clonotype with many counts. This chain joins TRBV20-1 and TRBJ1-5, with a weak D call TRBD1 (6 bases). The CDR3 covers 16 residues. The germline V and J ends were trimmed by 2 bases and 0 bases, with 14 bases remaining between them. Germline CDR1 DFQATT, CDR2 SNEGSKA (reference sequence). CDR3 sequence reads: CSARIQGGGSNQPQHF. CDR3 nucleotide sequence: TGCAGTGCTAGAATACAGGGCGGAGGTAGCAATCAGCCCCAGCATTTT.

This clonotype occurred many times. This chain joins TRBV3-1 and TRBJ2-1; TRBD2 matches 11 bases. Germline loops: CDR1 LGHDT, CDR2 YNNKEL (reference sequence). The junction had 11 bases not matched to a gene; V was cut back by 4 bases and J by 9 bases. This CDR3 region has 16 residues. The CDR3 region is CASSPGGGLAEFEQFF. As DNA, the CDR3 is TGTGCCAGCAGCCCTGGAGGGGGACTAGCGGAGTTTGAGCAGTTCTTC.